A selection of T cell receptor beta chains follows, all from one sample in a study of T cell changes during pregnancy in multiple sclerosis. The assay was immunoSEQ multiplex PCR, and TCRdb's table has in-frame clones only and misses some. The sample comprises some 45,000 clones, around 95% of which are singletons, and 5.9% rests with the top ten. The sample here was CD8+ T cells from peripheral blood mononuclear cells, taken in the first trimester of pregnancy. The receptors stem from a female donor with multiple sclerosis, enrolled in a pregnancy study. Both conserved end residues are part of each CDR3. A D gene is named only where the DNA matches it firmly. Some rows mark clone size as missing; the rest say once, few, many or name a class of expanded clone.

TRBJ1-1,16,.,.,TRBV5-6,CASSPRQGDWVTEAFF,TGTGCCAGCAGCCCAAGGCAGGGTGATTGGGTCACTGAAGCTTTCTTT
TRBJ1-1,13,.,.,TRBV27,CASSLTDLAEAFF,TGTGCCAGCAGTTTAACTGATCTCGCTGAAGCTTTCTTT
TRBJ2-3,15,TRBD1,.,TRBV2,CASRTGTGYTDTQYF,TGTGCCAGCAGGACCGGGACAGGGTACACAGATACGCAGTATTTT
TRBJ1-2,15,TRBD1,.,TRBV7-2,CASSLDRTGGAGYTF,TGTGCCAGCAGCTTAGATCGGACAGGGGGCGCTGGCTACACCTTC
TRBJ1-5,15,.,.,TRBV9,CASSVGLGGNQPQHF,TGTGCCAGCAGCGTTGGACTTGGGGGGAATCAGCCCCAGCATTTT
TRBJ2-1,14,.,.,TRBV7-9,CASSLGIGVNEQFF,TGTGCCAGCAGCTTAGGGATAGGGGTCAATGAGCAGTTCTTC
TRBJ1-5,14,.,.,TRBV27,CASSLSGGNQPQHF,TGTGCCAGCAGTTTATCAGGAGGCAATCAGCCCCAGCATTTT
TRBJ2-7,15,TRBD2,.,TRBV10-3,CAISEGSGRNYEQYF,TGTGCCATCAGTGAGGGTAGCGGGAGAAACTACGAGCAGTACTTC
TRBJ2-1,14,.,.,TRBV4-1,CASNDRASGPGQFF,TGCGCCAGCAACGACAGGGCTAGCGGGCCAGGGCAGTTCTTC
TRBJ2-7,13,.,.,TRBV19,CASSIVGAYEQYF,TGTGCCAGTAGTATAGTAGGAGCTTACGAGCAGTACTTC
TRBJ1-2,18,.,.,TRBV19,CASSIQLWSAGARNGYTF,TGTGCCAGTAGTATCCAGCTTTGGTCGGCAGGGGCGCGAAATGGCTACACCTTC
TRBJ1-2,15,.,.,TRBV4-3,CASSQEGAGYYGYTF,TGCGCCAGCAGCCAGGAGGGAGCAGGGTACTATGGCTACACCTTC
TRBJ2-3,18,.,.,TRBV28,CASRPAEGYAIGTDTQYF,TGTGCCAGCAGGCCCGCCGAGGGATACGCTATCGGCACAGATACGCAGTATTTT
TRBJ2-7,14,.,.,TRBV19,CASSIAGGFYEQYF,TGTGCCAGTAGTATAGCGGGTGGATTCTACGAGCAGTACTTC
TRBJ2-7,16,TRBD2,.,TRBV28,CASSQSIGLAGGNSGF,TGTGCCAGCAGTCAAAGTATTGGACTAGCGGGAGGAAACTCGGGCTTC
TRBJ2-7,13,.,.,TRBV6-5,CASSYSIAYEQYF,TGTGCCAGCAGTTACTCGATAGCGTACGAGCAGTACTTC
TRBJ2-1,14,.,.,TRBV19,CASSIMAGVNEQFF,TGTGCCAGTAGTATAATGGCCGGGGTCAATGAGCAGTTCTTC
TRBJ2-2,16,TRBD1,.,TRBV9,CASSASGQGAPGELFF,TGTGCCAGCAGCGCTTCGGGACAGGGCGCGCCCGGGGAGCTGTTTTTT
TRBJ2-1,13,.,.,TRBV19,CASSRTANNEQFF,TGTGCCAGTAGCCGGACAGCCAACAATGAGCAGTTCTTC
TRBJ1-1,14,.,.,TRBV6-5,CASSYRGANTEAFF,TGTGCCAGCAGTTACCGGGGGGCGAACACTGAAGCTTTCTTT
TRBJ1-4,17,.,.,TRBV14,CASSQERPVRGDEKLFF,TGTGCCAGCAGCCAAGAACGCCCGGTACGGGGGGATGAAAAACTGTTTTTT
TRBJ2-3,13,.,.,TRBV9,CASSEGDTDTQYF,TGTGCCAGCAGCGAGGGGGACACAGATACGCAGTATTTT
TRBJ2-7,14,.,few,TRBV5-6,CASSLIRGRYEQYF,TGTGCCAGCAGCTTAATCAGGGGCCGGTACGAGCAGTACTTC
TRBJ2-2,15,.,.,TRBV6-4,CASSDSGEATGELFF,TGTGCCAGCAGTGACTCAGGAGAGGCAACCGGGGAGCTGTTTTTT
TRBJ2-7,13,.,.,TRBV19,CASSMTVSYEQYF,TGTGCCAGTAGTATGACAGTCTCCTACGAGCAGTACTTC
TRBJ2-7,16,TRBD2,.,TRBV4-3,CASSRGWASGFYEQYF,TGCGCCAGCAGCCGAGGATGGGCTAGCGGGTTCTACGAGCAGTACTTC
TRBJ2-1,12,.,.,TRBV5-6,CASSLAGHEQFF,TGTGCCAGCAGCTTGGCAGGCCATGAGCAGTTCTTC
TRBJ2-1,13,TRBD2,.,TRBV7-2,CASSLAGGDEQFF,TGTGCCAGCAGCTTAGCGGGAGGGGATGAGCAGTTCTTC
TRBJ2-6,19,TRBD2,.,TRBV9,CASSVRLAGLLSGANVLTF,TGTGCCAGCAGCGTTCGACTAGCGGGACTCCTCTCTGGGGCCAACGTCCTGACTTTC
TRBJ1-5,17,.,.,TRBV19,CASSIDPEGYSNQPQHF,TGTGCCAGTAGTATAGACCCGGAGGGGTATAGCAATCAGCCCCAGCATTTT
TRBJ2-2,17,TRBD2,.,TRBV5-4,CASSLPGLAGFTGELFF,TGTGCCAGCAGCTTGCCCGGACTAGCGGGATTCACCGGGGAGCTGTTTTTT
TRBJ2-1,12,TRBD1,.,TRBV27,CASRDRANEQFF,TGTGCCAGCAGAGACAGGGCTAATGAGCAGTTCTTC
TRBJ2-7,12,TRBD1,.,TRBV29-1,CSVPTGPHEQYF,TGCAGCGTTCCGACAGGGCCACACGAGCAGTACTTC
TRBJ1-4,15,TRBD1,once,TRBV15,CATSRDRTGGEKLFF,TGTGCCACCAGCAGAGATAGGACAGGGGGTGAAAAACTGTTTTTT
TRBJ1-5,16,.,.,TRBV27,CASSSNYRAGDQPQHF,TGTGCCAGCAGTTCCAACTACAGGGCGGGCGATCAGCCCCAGCATTTT
TRBJ2-6,16,.,.,TRBV27,CASSLIGGSGANVLTF,TGTGCCAGCAGTTTAATCGGGGGCTCTGGGGCCAACGTCCTGACTTTC
TRBJ1-3,14,.,.,TRBV6-1,CASSEGGSGNTIYF,TGTGCCAGCAGTGAGGGAGGTTCTGGAAACACCATATATTTT
TRBJ2-5,15,TRBD2,.,TRBV9,CASSTGTSGKETQYF,TGTGCCAGCAGCACCGGGACTAGCGGGAAAGAGACCCAGTACTTC
TRBJ1-2,15,.,.,TRBV5-4,CASSLEASPPYGYTF,TGTGCCAGCAGCTTGGAGGCTAGCCCCCCTTATGGCTACACCTTC
TRBJ2-5,17,.,.,TRBV11-2,CASSFSYEAGNQETQYF,TGTGCCAGCAGCTTCTCATATGAGGCGGGAAACCAAGAGACCCAGTACTTC
TRBJ2-7,16,TRBD1,once,TRBV29-1,CSVETGTGGGVDEQYF,TGCAGCGTTGAGACCGGGACAGGGGGCGGAGTAGACGAGCAGTACTTC
TRBJ2-1,16,TRBD2,.,TRBV18,CASSRPGGRDYNEQFF,TGTGCCAGCTCACGCCCGGGCGGGAGGGATTACAATGAGCAGTTCTTC
TRBJ2-7,15,TRBD1,.,TRBV19,CASSSGTDYSYEQYF,TGTGCCAGTAGTAGTGGGACAGACTACTCCTACGAGCAGTACTTC